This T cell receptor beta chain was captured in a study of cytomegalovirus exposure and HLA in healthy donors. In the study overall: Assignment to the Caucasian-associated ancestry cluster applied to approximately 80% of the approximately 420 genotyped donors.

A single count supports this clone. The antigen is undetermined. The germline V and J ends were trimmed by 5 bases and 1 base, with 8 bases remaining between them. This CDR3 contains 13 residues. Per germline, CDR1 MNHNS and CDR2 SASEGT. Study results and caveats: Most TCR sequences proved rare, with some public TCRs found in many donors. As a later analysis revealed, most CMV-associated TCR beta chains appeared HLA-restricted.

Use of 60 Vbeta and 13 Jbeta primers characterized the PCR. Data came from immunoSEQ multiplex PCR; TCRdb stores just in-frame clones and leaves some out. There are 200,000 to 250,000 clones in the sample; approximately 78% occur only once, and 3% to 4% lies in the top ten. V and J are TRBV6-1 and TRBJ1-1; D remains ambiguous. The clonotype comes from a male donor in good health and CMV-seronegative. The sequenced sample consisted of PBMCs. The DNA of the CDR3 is TGTGCCAGCAGTTTCCCAAAGAACACTGAAGCTTTCTTT. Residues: CASSFPKNTEAFF.